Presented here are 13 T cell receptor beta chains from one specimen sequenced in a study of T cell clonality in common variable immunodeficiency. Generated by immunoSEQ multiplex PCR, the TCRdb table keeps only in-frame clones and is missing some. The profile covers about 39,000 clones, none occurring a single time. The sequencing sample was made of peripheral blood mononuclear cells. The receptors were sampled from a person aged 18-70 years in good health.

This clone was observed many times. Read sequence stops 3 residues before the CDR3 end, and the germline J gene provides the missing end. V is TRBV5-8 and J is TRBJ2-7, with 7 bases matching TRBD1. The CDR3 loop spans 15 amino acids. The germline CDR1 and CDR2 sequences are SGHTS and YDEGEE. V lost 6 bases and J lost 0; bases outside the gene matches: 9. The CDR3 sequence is CASTPRGFTSYEQYF. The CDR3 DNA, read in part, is TGTGCCAGCACCCCCAGGGGGTTCACCTCCTACGAG.

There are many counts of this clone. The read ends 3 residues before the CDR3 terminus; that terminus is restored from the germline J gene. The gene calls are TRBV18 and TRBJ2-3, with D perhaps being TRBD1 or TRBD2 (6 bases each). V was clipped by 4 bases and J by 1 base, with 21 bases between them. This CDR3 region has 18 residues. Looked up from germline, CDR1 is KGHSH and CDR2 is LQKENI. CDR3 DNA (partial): TGTGCCAGCTCACGGAGGGAAGGGGGAGTCTCCGGCACAGATACG. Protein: CASSRREGGVSGTDT. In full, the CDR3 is CASSRREGGVSGTDTQYF.

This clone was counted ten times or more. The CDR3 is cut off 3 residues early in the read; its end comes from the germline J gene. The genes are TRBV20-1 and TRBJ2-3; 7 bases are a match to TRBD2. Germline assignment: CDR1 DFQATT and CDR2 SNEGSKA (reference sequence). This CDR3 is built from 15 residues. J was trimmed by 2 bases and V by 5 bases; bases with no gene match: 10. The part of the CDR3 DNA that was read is TGCAGTGCTCGCAGGAGCGGGGAATTCACAGATACG. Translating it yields CSARRSGEFTDT. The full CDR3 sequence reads CSARRSGEFTDTQYF.

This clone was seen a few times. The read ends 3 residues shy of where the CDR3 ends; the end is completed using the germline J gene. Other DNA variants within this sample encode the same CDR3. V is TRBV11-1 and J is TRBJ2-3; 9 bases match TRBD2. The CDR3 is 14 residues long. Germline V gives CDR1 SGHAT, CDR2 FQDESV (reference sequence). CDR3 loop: CASSLSLAGGTQYF. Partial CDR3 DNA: TGTGCCAGCAGCTTATCGCTGGCGGGAGGGACG.

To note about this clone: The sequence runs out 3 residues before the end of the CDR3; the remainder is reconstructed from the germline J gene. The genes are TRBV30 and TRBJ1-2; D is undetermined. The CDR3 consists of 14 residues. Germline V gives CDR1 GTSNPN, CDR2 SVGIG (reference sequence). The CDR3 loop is CAWSVGRESDTYTF. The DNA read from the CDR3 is TGTGCCTGGAGTGTAGGGCGGGAGTCAGATACC. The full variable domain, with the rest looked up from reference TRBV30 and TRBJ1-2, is SQTIHQWPATLVQPVGSPLSLECTVEGTSNPNLYWYRQAAGRGLQLLFYSVGIGQISSEVPQNLSASRPQDRQFILSSKKLLLSDSGFYLCAWSVGRESDTYTFGSGTRLTVV.

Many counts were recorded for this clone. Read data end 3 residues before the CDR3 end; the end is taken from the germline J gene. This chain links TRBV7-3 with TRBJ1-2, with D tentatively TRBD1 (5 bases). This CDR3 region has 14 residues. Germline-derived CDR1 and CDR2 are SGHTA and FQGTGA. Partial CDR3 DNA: TGTGCCAGCAGCTTAAGCCCCAGGGATTTGAGC. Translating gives CASSLSPRDLS. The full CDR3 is CASSLSPRDLSYTF.

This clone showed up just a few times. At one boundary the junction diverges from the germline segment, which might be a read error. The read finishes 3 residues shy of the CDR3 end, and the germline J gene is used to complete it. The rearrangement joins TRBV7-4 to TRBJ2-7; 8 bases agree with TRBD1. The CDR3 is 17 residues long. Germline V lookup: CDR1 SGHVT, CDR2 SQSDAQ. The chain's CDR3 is CTSSLKVPRTGSYEQYF. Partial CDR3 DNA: TGCACCAGCAGCCTCAAGGTTCCCAGGACAGGGTCTTACGAG.

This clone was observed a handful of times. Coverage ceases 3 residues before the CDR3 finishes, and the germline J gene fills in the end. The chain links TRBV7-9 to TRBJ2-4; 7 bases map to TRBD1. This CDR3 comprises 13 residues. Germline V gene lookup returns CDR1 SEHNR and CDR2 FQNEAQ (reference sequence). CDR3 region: CASSGDRYYGQYF. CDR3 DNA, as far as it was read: TGTGCCAGCAGCGGGGACAGATACTATGGT.

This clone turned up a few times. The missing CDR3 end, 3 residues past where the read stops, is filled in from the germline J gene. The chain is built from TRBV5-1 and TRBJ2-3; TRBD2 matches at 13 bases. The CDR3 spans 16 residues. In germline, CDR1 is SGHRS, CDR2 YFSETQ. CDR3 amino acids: CASSQAGLAGRVTQYF. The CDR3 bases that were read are TGCGCCAGCAGCCAGGCGGGACTAGCGGGACGGGTGACG.

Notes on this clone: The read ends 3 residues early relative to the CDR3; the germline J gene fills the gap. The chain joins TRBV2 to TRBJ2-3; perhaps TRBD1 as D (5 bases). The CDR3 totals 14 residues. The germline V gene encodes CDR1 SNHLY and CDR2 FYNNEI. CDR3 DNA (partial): TGTGCCAGCAGCCAGGTAGGGGAAACGGATCCG. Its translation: CASSQVGETDP. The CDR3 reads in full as CASSQVGETDPQYF.

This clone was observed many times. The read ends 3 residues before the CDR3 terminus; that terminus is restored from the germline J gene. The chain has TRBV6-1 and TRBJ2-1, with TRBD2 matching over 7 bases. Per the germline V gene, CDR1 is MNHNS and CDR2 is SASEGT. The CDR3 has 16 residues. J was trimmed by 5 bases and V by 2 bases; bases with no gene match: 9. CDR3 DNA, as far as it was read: TGTGCCAGCAGTGAATTTGTCGGGGCGGGGGACAATGAG. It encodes CASSEFVGAGDNE. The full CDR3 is CASSEFVGAGDNEQFF.

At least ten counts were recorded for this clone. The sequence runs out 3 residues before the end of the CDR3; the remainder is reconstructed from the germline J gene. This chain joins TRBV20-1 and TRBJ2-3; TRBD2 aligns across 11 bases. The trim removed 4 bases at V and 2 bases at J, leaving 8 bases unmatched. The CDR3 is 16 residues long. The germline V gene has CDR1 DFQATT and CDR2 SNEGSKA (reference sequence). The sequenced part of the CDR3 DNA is TGCAGTGCTACGACTAGCGGGAAGGAGTCCACAGATACG. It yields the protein CSATTSGKESTDT. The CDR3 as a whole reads CSATTSGKESTDTQYF.

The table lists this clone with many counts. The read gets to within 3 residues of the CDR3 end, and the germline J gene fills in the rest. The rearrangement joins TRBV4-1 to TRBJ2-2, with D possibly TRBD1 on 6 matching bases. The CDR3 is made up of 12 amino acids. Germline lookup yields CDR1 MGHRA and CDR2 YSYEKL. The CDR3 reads CASSQDSEKLFF. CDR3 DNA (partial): TGCGCCAGCAGCCAGGACAGCGAAAAG.